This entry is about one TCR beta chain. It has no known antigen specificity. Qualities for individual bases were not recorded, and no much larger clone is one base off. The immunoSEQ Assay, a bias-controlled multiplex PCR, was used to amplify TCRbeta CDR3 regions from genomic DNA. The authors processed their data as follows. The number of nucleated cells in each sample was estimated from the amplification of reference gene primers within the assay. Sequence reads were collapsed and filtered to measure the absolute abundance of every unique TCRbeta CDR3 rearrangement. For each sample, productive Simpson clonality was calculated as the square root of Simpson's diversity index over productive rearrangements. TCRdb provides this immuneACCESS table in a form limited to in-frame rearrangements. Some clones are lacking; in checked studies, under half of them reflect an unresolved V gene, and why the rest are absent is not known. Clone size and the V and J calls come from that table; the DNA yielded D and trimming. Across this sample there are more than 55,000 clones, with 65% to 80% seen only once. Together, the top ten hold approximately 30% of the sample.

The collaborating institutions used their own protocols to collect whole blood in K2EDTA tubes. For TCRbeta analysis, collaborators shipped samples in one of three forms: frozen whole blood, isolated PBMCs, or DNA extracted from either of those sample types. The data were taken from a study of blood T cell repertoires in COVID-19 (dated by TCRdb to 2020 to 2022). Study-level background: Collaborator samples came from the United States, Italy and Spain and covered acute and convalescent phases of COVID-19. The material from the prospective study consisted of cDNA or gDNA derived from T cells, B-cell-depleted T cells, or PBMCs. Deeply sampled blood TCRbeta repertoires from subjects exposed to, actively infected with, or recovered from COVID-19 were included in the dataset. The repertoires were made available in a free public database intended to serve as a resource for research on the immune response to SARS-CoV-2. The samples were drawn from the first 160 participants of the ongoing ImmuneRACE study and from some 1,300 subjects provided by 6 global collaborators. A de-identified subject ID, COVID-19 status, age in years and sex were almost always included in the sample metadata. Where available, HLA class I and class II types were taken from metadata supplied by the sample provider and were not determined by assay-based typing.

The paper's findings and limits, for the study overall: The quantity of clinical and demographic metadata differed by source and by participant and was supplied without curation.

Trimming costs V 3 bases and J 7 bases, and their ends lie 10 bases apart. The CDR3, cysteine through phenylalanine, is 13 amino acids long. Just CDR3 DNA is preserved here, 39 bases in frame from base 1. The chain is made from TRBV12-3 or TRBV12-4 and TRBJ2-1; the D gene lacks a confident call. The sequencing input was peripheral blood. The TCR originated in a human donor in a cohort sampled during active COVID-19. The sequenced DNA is TGTGCCAGCAGTTTCCCCTCGAGGAATGAGCAGTTCTTC. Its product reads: CASSFPSRNEQFF.